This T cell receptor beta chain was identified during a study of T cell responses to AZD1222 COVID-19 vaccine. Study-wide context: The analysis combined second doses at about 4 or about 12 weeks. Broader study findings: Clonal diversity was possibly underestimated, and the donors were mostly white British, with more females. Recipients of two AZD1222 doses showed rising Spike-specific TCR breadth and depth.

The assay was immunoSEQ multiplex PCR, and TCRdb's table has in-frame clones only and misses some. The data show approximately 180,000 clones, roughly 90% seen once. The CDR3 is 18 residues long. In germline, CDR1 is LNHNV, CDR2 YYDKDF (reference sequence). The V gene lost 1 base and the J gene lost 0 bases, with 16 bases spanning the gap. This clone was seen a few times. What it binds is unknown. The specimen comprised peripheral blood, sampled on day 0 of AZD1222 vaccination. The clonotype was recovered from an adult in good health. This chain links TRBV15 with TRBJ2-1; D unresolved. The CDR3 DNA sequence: TGTGCCACCAGCAGAGGAATAGGCGAAACCTTCTCCTACAATGAGCAGTTCTTC. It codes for CATSRGIGETFSYNEQFF.